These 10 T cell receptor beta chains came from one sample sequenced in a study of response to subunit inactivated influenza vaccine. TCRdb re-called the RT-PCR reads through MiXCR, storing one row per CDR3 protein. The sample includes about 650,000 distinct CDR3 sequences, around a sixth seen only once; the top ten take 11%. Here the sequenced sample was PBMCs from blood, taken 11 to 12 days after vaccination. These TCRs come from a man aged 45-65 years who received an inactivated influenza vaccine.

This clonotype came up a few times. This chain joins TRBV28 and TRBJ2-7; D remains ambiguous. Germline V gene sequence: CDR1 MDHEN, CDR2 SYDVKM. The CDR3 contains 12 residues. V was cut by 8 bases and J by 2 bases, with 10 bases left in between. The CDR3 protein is CASAWTTYEQYF. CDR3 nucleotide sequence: TGTGCCAGCGCTTGGACCACCTACGAGCAGTACTTC.

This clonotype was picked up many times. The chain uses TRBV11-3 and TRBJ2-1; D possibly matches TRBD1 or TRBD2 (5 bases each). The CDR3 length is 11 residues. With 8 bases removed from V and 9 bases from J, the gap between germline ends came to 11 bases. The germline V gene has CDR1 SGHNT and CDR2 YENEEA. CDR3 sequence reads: CASSGTGEQFF. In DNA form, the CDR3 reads TGTGCCAGCTCTGGGACGGGTGAGCAGTTCTTC.

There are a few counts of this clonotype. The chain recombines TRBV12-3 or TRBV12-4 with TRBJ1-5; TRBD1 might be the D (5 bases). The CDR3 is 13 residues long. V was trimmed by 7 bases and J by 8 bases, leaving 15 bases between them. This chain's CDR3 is CASTFRDLEPQHF. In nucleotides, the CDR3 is TGTGCCAGCACTTTCAGGGATCTGGAGCCCCAGCATTTT.

Here the CDR3 DNA reads TGTGCCAGCAGCTTATTCACAGGAGAGACCCAGTACTTC. Translation: CASSLFTGETQYF. V is TRBV7-2 and J is TRBJ2-5, with D possibly TRBD1 on 5 matching bases. V dropped 2 bases and J dropped 4 bases, with 8 bases sitting between them. From germline, CDR1 is SGHTA and CDR2 FQGNSA. CDR3 length: 13 residues. The variable domain in full, completed from reference TRBV7-2 and TRBJ2-5, reads GAGVSQSPSNKVTEKGKDVELRCDPISGHTALYWYRQSLGQGLEFLIYFQGNSAPDKSGLPSDRFSAERTGGSVSTLTIQRTQQEDSAVYLCASSLFTGETQYFGPGTRLLVL.

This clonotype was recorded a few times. As DNA, the CDR3 is TGTGCCACCAGTGATTCACTAGCCGGAGGGCAAGAGACCCAGTACTTC. Protein sequence: CATSDSLAGGQETQYF. This rearrangement joins TRBV24-1 to TRBJ2-5; the D gene is possibly TRBD2 (6 bases). Germline lookup yields CDR1 KGHDR and CDR2 SFDVKD. The CDR3 totals 16 residues. V was pared by 2 bases and J by 2 bases, with 14 bases between.

The CDR3 bases are TGTGCCAGCAGCCAGACTAGCGTTGGGGAGACCCAGTACTTC. It codes for CASSQTSVGETQYF. This sequence joins TRBV12-3 or TRBV12-4 and TRBJ2-5; 8 positions match TRBD2. This CDR3 is built from 14 residues. The V and J ends lost 6 bases and 5 bases, in that order; junction bases with no gene match: 8.

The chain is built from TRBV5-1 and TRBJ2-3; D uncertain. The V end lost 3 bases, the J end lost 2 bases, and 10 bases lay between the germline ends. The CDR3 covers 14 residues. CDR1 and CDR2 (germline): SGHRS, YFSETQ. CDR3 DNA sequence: TGCGCCAGCAGCTCTGGACGGAACACAGATACGCAGTATTTT. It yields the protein CASSSGRNTDTQYF.

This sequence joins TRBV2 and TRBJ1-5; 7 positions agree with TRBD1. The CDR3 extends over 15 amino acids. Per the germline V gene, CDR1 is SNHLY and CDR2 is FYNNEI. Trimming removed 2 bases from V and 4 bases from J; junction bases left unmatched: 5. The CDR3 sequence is CASSERTGWNQPQHF. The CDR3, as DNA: TGTGCCAGCAGTGAACGGACAGGCTGGAATCAGCCCCAGCATTTT.

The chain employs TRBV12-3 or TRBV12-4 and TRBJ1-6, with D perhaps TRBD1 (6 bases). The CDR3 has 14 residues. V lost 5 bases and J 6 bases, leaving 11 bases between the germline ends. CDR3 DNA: TGTGCCAGCAGTCCGGGACACCGTAATTCACCCCTCCACTTT. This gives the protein CASSPGHRNSPLHF.

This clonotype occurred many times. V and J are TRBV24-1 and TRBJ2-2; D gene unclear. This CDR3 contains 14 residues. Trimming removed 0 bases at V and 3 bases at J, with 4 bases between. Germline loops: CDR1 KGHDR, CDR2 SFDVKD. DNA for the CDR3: TGTGCCACCAGTGATTTGTTCGACACCGGGGAGCTGTTTTTT. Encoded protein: CATSDLFDTGELFF.